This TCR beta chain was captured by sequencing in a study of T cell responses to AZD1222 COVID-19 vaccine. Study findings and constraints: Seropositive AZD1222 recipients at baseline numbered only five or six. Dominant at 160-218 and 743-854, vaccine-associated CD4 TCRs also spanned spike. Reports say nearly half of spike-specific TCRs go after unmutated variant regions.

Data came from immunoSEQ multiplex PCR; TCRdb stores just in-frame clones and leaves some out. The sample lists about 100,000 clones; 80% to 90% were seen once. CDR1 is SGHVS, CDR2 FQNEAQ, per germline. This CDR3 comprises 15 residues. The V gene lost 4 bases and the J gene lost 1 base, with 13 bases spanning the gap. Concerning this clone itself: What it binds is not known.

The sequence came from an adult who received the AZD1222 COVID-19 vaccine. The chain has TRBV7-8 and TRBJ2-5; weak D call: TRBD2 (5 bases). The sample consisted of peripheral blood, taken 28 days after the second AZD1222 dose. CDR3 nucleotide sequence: TGTGCCAGCAGCTCTTTTCGGCGGGCCCAAGAGACCCAGTACTTC. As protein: CASSSFRRAQETQYF. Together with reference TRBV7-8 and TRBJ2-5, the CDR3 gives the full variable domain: GAGVSQSPRYKVAKRGQDVALRCDPISGHVSLFWYQQALGQGPEFLTYFQNEAQLDKSGLPSDRFFAERPEGSVSTLKIQRTQQEDSAVYLCASSSFRRAQETQYFGPGTRLLVL.